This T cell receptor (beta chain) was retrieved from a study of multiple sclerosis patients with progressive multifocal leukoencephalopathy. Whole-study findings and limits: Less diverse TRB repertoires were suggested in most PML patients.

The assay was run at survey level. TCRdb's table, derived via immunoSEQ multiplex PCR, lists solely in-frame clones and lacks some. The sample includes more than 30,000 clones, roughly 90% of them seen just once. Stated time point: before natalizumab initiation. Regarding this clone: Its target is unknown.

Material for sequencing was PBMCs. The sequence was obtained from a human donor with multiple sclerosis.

CDR3 amino acids: CATSRGAIGRGAFF. The CDR3 nucleotides are TGTGCCACCAGCAGAGGTGCGATAGGTCGGGGAGCTTTCTTT. The chain employs TRBV15 and TRBJ1-1; D not certain. The germline V and J ends were trimmed by 1 base and 10 bases, with 16 bases remaining between them. This CDR3 spans 14 amino acids. Germline V gene lookup returns CDR1 LNHNV and CDR2 YYDKDF (reference sequence).